This TCR beta chain was sequenced for a study of T cell repertoires in cytomegalovirus infection. Study observations and caveats: HLA-C-restricted CMV clonotypes gave the most frequent clonotype in two of eight donors.

TCRdb reanalysed the reads using MiXCR and keeps one entry per CDR3 protein. The sample holds approximately 490,000 distinct CDR3 sequences, around 11% seen once. This clonotype appeared many times. Antigen unknown. V lost 9 bases and J lost 1, with 12 bases in between. CDR3 length equals 13 residues. Germline values: CDR1 LNHDA, CDR2 SQIVND (reference sequence). The V call is TRBV19, the J call TRBJ1-1, with D perhaps TRBD1 (5 bases). The source material was PBMCs. The origin of this receptor is a human donor in good health (CMV status not recorded). Some clones in this sample may be carry-over from other donors' samples. This CDR3 is CASSIQGNTEAFF. CDR3 DNA: TGTGCCAGCAGCATCCAGGGGAACACTGAAGCTTTCTTT.